The T cell receptor (beta chain) under discussion was sequenced for a study of T cells in Graves' hyperthyroidism and ophthalmopathy. The CDR3 regions of TCR beta were amplified from RNA transcripts. HTBI primers were employed in a first-round RT-PCR of the TCR CDR3. TCRdb fed the multiplex PCR reads into MiXCR, producing one record per CDR3 protein. The table includes about 600,000 distinct CDR3 sequences, roughly 14% detected once. This clonotype was recorded many times. Its antigen is unidentified. The study's findings and limits: Blood also showed most of the thyroid clonotypes that were expanded above 0.001.

Trimming left V 3 bases short and J 8 bases short, with 14 bases between. This CDR3 is 14 amino acids long. From germline, CDR1 is SEHNR and CDR2 FQNEAQ (reference sequence). The receptor was derived from a woman aged 50 to 65 with Graves' ophthalmopathy. The chain recombines TRBV7-9 with TRBJ2-1; D gene uncertain. Sequencing was carried out using blood. CDR3 in amino acids: CASSFSFVNYEQFF. The DNA of the CDR3 is TGTGCCAGCAGCTTTAGCTTCGTGAACTATGAGCAGTTCTTC.